These 24 T cell receptor beta chains were all obtained from the same sample, sequenced in a study of blood T cell repertoires in COVID-19 (TCRdb year 2020). Library creation used the immunoSEQ multiplex PCR assay. Drawn from immuneACCESS, this table holds only the in-frame rearrangements with V and J called that TCRdb kept. Clones are partly lost; checked studies trace under half to an unresolved V gene and leave the rest unexplained. In all, the sample holds roughly 440,000 clones, and around 88% of those were seen once. The ten most abundant clones make up roughly an eighth of the sample. The sequenced sample consisted of peripheral blood. The receptors come from a woman in her forties or fifties with COVID-19, enrolled during active disease.

The rearrangement joins TRBV24-1 to TRBJ2-2; 11 bases agree with TRBD1. Trimming removed 5 bases from V and 3 bases from J; junction bases left unmatched: 13. The CDR3 length is 19 residues. Per germline, CDR1 KGHDR and CDR2 SFDVKD. The chain's CDR3 is CATSAWPGQGAADTGELFF. DNA of the CDR3: TGTGCCACCAGTGCCTGGCCCGGACAGGGGGCCGCGGACACCGGGGAGCTGTTTTTT.

This clone was seen a handful of times. The chain couples TRBV18 to TRBJ1-1; weak D call: TRBD1 (6 bases). V lost 5 bases and J lost 1, with 17 bases in between. The CDR3 is 16 residues long. The germline CDR1 and CDR2 sequences are KGHSH and LQKENI. The CDR3 coding sequence is TGTGCCAGCTCATCTAGTAGGGGACAACCGAACACTGAAGCTTTCTTT. Protein product: CASSSSRGQPNTEAFF.

The chain is built from TRBV5-8 and TRBJ2-6, with unresolved D. The CDR3 totals 15 residues. Germline V gene lookup returns CDR1 SGHTS and CDR2 YDEGEE. The V gene lost 0 bases and the J gene lost 3 bases, with 7 bases spanning the gap. CDR3 coding DNA: TGTGCCAGCAGCTTGGGAGGAAGTGGGGCCAACGTCCTGACTTTC. This codes for CASSLGGSGANVLTF.

This chain connects TRBV2 to TRBJ2-7; 7 bases are a match to TRBD1. The V and J ends lost 6 bases and 6 bases, in that order; junction bases with no gene match: 11. CDR3 length: 14 amino acids. CDR1 and CDR2 (germline): SNHLY, FYNNEI. The DNA for the CDR3 is TGTGCCAGCAGAGCCAGGGAGTCAGGGGGCGAGCAGTACTTC. Protein: CASRARESGGEQYF.

This chain joins TRBV5-5 and TRBJ1-2, with D possibly matching TRBD1 (5 bases). V lost 0 bases and J 2 bases, leaving 11 bases between the germline ends. Germline V gene lookup returns CDR1 SGHKS and CDR2 YYEKEE (reference sequence). CDR3 length equals 15 residues. The CDR3 DNA is TGTGCCAGCAGCTTGGGGCAGGGCCAGAACTATGGCTACACCTTC. It codes for CASSLGQGQNYGYTF.

The chain couples TRBV11-3 to TRBJ1-2; perhaps TRBD1 as D (5 bases). Germline values: CDR1 SGHNT, CDR2 YENEEA. The CDR3 extends over 15 amino acids. V was trimmed by 2 bases and J by 0 bases, leaving 10 bases between them. CDR3 sequence (DNA): TGTGCCAGCAGCTTACCAGGGCGATCTAACTATGGCTACACCTTC. Translation: CASSLPGRSNYGYTF.

V gene TRBV20-1 combines with J gene TRBJ1-5; D remains unclear. Germline V gene sequence: CDR1 DFQATT, CDR2 SNEGSKA (reference sequence). V lost 3 bases to trimming and J lost 7 bases, with 22 bases between them. This CDR3 region has 16 residues. The DNA of the CDR3 is TGCAGTGCTAGTCCTAGGATGGAGGGTTATGGACAGCCCCAGCATTTT. Translated: CSASPRMEGYGQPQHF.

The J gene is TRBJ1-1, the V gene TRBV18; weak D call: TRBD1 (5 bases). The CDR3 covers 16 residues. Germline CDR1 reads KGHSH; CDR2 reads LQKENI. The germline V and J ends were trimmed by 3 bases and 3 bases, with 17 bases remaining between them. The CDR3 sequence: CASSPFSVGGDTEAFF. CDR3 coding DNA: TGTGCCAGCTCACCTTTCTCGGTCGGGGGGGACACTGAAGCTTTCTTT.

The CDR3, as DNA: TGTGCCAGCGACAGCGGGAGCTCCTACAATGAGCAGTTCTTC. It translates to CASDSGSSYNEQFF. The V call is TRBV6-6, the J call TRBJ2-1; 8 bases agree with TRBD2. CDR3 length equals 14 residues. Germline V gene data show CDR1 as MNHNY and CDR2 as SVGAGI (reference sequence). Losses at the gene ends were 8 bases for V and 0 bases for J; bases not matched to a gene: 3.

The rearrangement joins TRBV5-4 to TRBJ1-4, with 9 bases identical to TRBD1. The CDR3 runs 15 residues. The germline gives CDR1 SGHNT, CDR2 YYREEE (reference sequence). Unmatched junction bases numbered 5, after V lost 0 bases and J lost 8 bases. The CDR3 spells CASSLGGQGGEKLFF. Here the CDR3 DNA reads TGTGCCAGCAGCTTGGGGGGACAGGGAGGGGAAAAACTGTTTTTT.

V usage is TRBV6-1 and J usage is TRBJ1-3, with D maybe TRBD1 (5 bases). The CDR3 runs 16 residues. Trimming removed 4 bases from V and 0 bases from J, with 13 bases in between. Germline values: CDR1 MNHNS, CDR2 SASEGT. The CDR3 DNA sequence: TGTGCCAGCAGTGTAAGGGGCACTCACTCTGGAAACACCATATATTTT. Residues: CASSVRGTHSGNTIYF.

The V gene is TRBV27, the J gene TRBJ1-5; 9 nucleotides line up with TRBD1. V was clipped by 4 bases and J by 6 bases; unmatched bases: 10. The CDR3 spans 16 residues. Germline V lookup: CDR1 MNHEY, CDR2 SMNVEV (reference sequence). The CDR3 sequence is CASSSLGTGFGQPQHF. The CDR3 region has the DNA TGTGCCAGCAGTTCTTTGGGGACAGGGTTTGGTCAGCCCCAGCATTTT.

Here the CDR3 DNA reads TGTGCCAGCTCACCATACAGGGAGCTTGCAACTAATGAAAAACTGTTTTTT. It codes for CASSPYRELATNEKLFF. The chain couples TRBV18 to TRBJ1-4; D might be TRBD1 (6 bases). The V gene lost 2 bases and the J gene lost 0 bases, with 13 bases spanning the gap. Germline V CDR1 and CDR2: KGHSH, LQKENI. This CDR3 region has 17 residues.

The chain has TRBV30 and TRBJ1-4; D gene unclear. Germline-derived CDR1 and CDR2 are GTSNPN and SVGIG (reference sequence). V lost 5 bases and J 1 base, leaving 8 bases between the germline ends. The CDR3 is 13 amino acids. CDR3 sequence (DNA): TGTGCCTGGTCGAGGGTAACTAATGAAAAACTGTTTTTT. Protein product: CAWSRVTNEKLFF.

V is TRBV4-1 and J is TRBJ1-4; 9 bases are shared with TRBD1. Germline trimming cut 4 bases from V and 8 bases from J; bases unmatched to any gene: 8. From germline, CDR1 is MGHRA and CDR2 YSYEKL. The CDR3 has 15 amino acids. The CDR3 nucleotides read TGCGCCAGCAGCCGAGGACAGGGGCCGAGGGAAAAACTGTTTTTT. It translates to CASSRGQGPREKLFF.

The genes are TRBV10-2 and TRBJ2-7; 8 bases are a match to TRBD2. V lost 3 bases and J lost 0; bases outside the gene matches: 4. The CDR3 has 15 residues. Per germline, CDR1 WSHSY and CDR2 SAAADI. CDR3 DNA: TGCGCCAGCAGTGATGGACGGGGGGGCTCCTACGAGCAGTACTTC. Protein product: CASSDGRGGSYEQYF.

This chain uses TRBV19 with TRBJ1-6; possible D gene TRBD1, 6 bases. Deletions cut 6 bases from V and 6 bases from J, with 15 bases between. The CDR3 loop spans 15 amino acids. Germline values: CDR1 LNHDA, CDR2 SQIVND (reference sequence). The CDR3 DNA reads TGTGCCAGTAGGACAACAGGGATCGGTAATTCACCCCTCCACTTT. Translating it yields CASRTTGIGNSPLHF.

The chain couples TRBV4-1 to TRBJ1-5, with 7 bases lining up with TRBD1. CDR1 and CDR2 (germline): MGHRA, YSYEKL. J lost 7 bases, V lost 6 bases, and 9 bases had no gene match. CDR3 length equals 14 residues. CDR3 protein: CASSRQGVGQPQHF. DNA for the CDR3: TGCGCCAGCAGTCGCCAGGGGGTCGGACAGCCCCAGCATTTT.

As for this clone: Additional DNA sequences in this sample encode the identical CDR3. Written as DNA, the CDR3 is TGTGCCAGCAGTGAAGCAGGAGGGGCTGGAAACACCATATATTTT. It specifies CASSEAGGAGNTIYF. The chain recombines TRBV6-1 with TRBJ1-3; D possibly corresponds to TRBD1 (5 bases). Trimming removed 0 bases from V and 2 bases from J, with 8 bases in between. The CDR3 sequence is 15 residues long. The germline CDR1 and CDR2 sequences are MNHNS and SASEGT.

The chain joins TRBV11-2 to TRBJ2-2, with a possible D match to TRBD1 (6 bases). V was trimmed by 4 bases and J by 1 base, leaving 10 bases between them. Germline CDR1 is SGHAT and CDR2 is FQNNGV. This CDR3 region has 15 residues. The CDR3 sequence: CASSSTGLNTGELFF. Written as DNA, the CDR3 is TGTGCCAGCAGCTCGACAGGATTGAACACCGGGGAGCTGTTTTTT.

The table lists this clone with a count of one. The V gene is TRBV9, the J gene TRBJ2-2; TRBD2 matches at 8 bases. This CDR3 has 17 amino acids. The germline gives CDR1 SGDLS, CDR2 YYNGEE. V shed 1 base and J 3 bases; nucleotides not matched to a gene: 8. CDR3 in DNA: TGTGCCAGCAGCGTAAACCCCGGGGGGGATGACACCGGGGAGCTGTTTTTT. It is translated as CASSVNPGGDDTGELFF.

This chain uses TRBV9 with TRBJ1-2; 12 positions match TRBD1. The CDR3 consists of 15 residues. After removal of 4 bases from V and 8 bases from J, the junction contained 9 bases not matched to a gene. Germline CDR1 is SGDLS and CDR2 is YYNGEE. CDR3 sequence reads: CASSFRDRGLNGYTF. The CDR3 DNA is TGTGCCAGCAGCTTCCGGGACAGGGGGCTGAACGGCTACACCTTC.

J is TRBJ1-2 and V is TRBV27; 8 bases line up with TRBD1. Germline loops: CDR1 MNHEY, CDR2 SMNVEV (reference sequence). The CDR3 has 16 residues. The J segment lost 0 bases and the V segment lost 6 bases, leaving 9 bases of the junction unmatched. CDR3 nucleotides: TGTGCCAGCAGGATAAGGACAGGGAAGGCTAACTATGGCTACACCTTC. This sequence encodes CASRIRTGKANYGYTF.

The CDR3 DNA follows: TGTGCTAGTGCCCTAGACAGGGGCAATCAGCCCCAGCATTTT. This codes for CASALDRGNQPQHF. V usage is TRBV12-5 and J usage is TRBJ1-5; 7 bases fit TRBD1. This CDR3 has 14 residues. The germline V gene has CDR1 LGHNT and CDR2 FRNRAP. V shed 7 bases and J 2 bases; nucleotides not matched to a gene: 5.